This T cell receptor (beta chain) was recovered during a study of cytomegalovirus exposure and HLA in healthy donors. 60 Vbeta and 13 Jbeta primers were used in PCR. Sequencing used immunoSEQ multiplex PCR; TCRdb keeps in-frame clones, though not all of them. The sample holds 150,000 to 200,000 clones, roughly 84% seen once. This CDR3 has 15 residues. Germline lookup yields CDR1 MNHNS and CDR2 SASEGT. V was shortened by 5 bases and J by 4 bases, with 18 bases between the two germline ends. Sample: PBMCs. This clonotype was obtained from a boy between 2 and 15 years old in good health and CMV-seronegative. The chain links TRBV6-1 to TRBJ2-7; perhaps TRBD1 as D (6 bases). CDR3 amino acids: CASSFLQGVIYEQYF. DNA of the CDR3: TGTGCCAGCAGTTTCCTACAGGGAGTTATTTACGAGCAGTACTTC.